One and the same sample provided the 25 T cell receptor beta chains below, sequenced in a study of read filtering for tumor transcriptome and immune sequencing. The library was built from roughly 400 ng RNA with molecular barcoded adaptors for alpha/delta and beta/gamma chains. Each CDR3 protein is one row after TCRdb ran MiXCR on the reads. In the table there are approximately 150,000 distinct CDR3 sequences, approximately 13% of which are singletons. The specimen sequenced was a population of CD138-negative cells sorted from bone marrow. Receptors were obtained from a donor at least 40 years old with multiple myeloma.

As for this clonotype: A read error is possible here, since a much larger clone lies one base away. This chain uses TRBV6-2 or TRBV6-3 with TRBJ2-2; D is unresolved. Germline values: CDR1 MNHEY, CDR2 SVGEGT. The CDR3 runs 16 residues. Trimming cost V 0 bases and J 6 bases, with 14 bases left between them. CDR3 coding DNA: TGTGCCAGCAGTTACTCTCCGACACTTACCGCCGGGGAGCTGTTTTTT. It translates to CASSYSPTLTAGELFF.

The chain carries TRBV5-1 and TRBJ2-3, with D possibly matching TRBD2 (5 bases). The CDR3 runs to 14 residues. Germline-derived CDR1 and CDR2 are SGHRS and YFSETQ. The ends were cut back, 7 bases at V and 4 bases at J, with 16 bases in the middle. CDR3 nucleotides: TGCGCCAGCGCCCAAAGCGGCCCCGCAGATACGCAGTATTTT. Translating gives CASAQSGPADTQYF.

The sample holds many counts of this clonotype. The J gene is TRBJ2-7, the V gene TRBV18; no firm D call. The germline V gene encodes CDR1 KGHSH and CDR2 LQKENI. CDR3 length: 13 residues. V lost 0 bases and J lost 4, with 7 bases in between. The CDR3 DNA reads as TGTGCCAGCTCACCACCCGGCACATACGAGCAGTACTTC. Translation: CASSPPGTYEQYF.

This clonotype was recorded many times. The rearrangement uses TRBV30 and TRBJ2-7; no reliable D call. The DNA end lines up better with TRBJ2-5; the J call may be wrong. The CDR3 consists of 11 residues. Germline V lookup: CDR1 GTSNPN, CDR2 SVGIG (reference sequence). The CDR3 protein is CAWSSPGTQYF. For the CDR3, the DNA is TGTGCCTGGAGTTCCCCCGGGACCCAGTACTTC.

This clonotype was detected only a few times. This may stem from a read error, because a much larger clone lies one nucleotide away. The chain carries TRBV18 and TRBJ1-5; tentative D call: TRBD1 (6 bases). Trimming cost V 3 bases and J 4 bases, with 13 bases left between them. The CDR3 loop spans 15 amino acids. The germline V gene has CDR1 KGHSH and CDR2 LQKENI. Here the CDR3 reads CASSPTGGSNQPQHF. DNA for the CDR3: TGTGCCAGCTCACCGACCGGGGGCTCGAATCAGCCCCAGCATTTT.

This clonotype showed up just a few times. Possible read error: a much larger clone is one base away. The CDR3 protein is CASCSGRRDGQFF. CDR3 DNA: TGTGCCAGCTGTAGCGGGAGGAGGGATGGGCAGTTCTTC. This sequence joins TRBV12-3 or TRBV12-4 and TRBJ2-1; 10 bases line up with TRBD2. V shed 8 bases and J 12 bases; nucleotides not matched to a gene: 10. The CDR3 sequence is 13 residues long.

This clonotype was counted ten times or more. This sequence joins TRBV3-1 and TRBJ2-6, with D possibly being TRBD1 or TRBD2 (5 bases each). Germline V gene lookup returns CDR1 LGHDT and CDR2 YNNKEL (reference sequence). V lost 4 bases and J 4 bases, leaving 11 bases between the germline ends. The CDR3 has 15 residues. The CDR3 region has the DNA TGTGCCAGCAGCCCTACCGGGGCCGGGGCCAACGTCCTGACTTTC. It yields the protein CASSPTGAGANVLTF.

This clonotype was seen at least ten times. The V and J genes are TRBV5-1 and TRBJ2-7, with 10 bases matching TRBD2. The CDR3 length is 15 residues. In germline, CDR1 is SGHRS, CDR2 YFSETQ. V dropped 4 bases and J dropped 3; count of bases not matched to a gene: 7. The CDR3 DNA follows: TGCGCCAGCAGCGGTAATAGCGGGAGGAGCTACGAGCAGTACTTC. Its protein is CASSGNSGRSYEQYF.

This clonotype was found a few times. The junction and the germline gene differ at one end; a read error may be behind it. In DNA form, the CDR3 reads TGTGCCAGCTCACCACCAGGGGTGAACATTGAAGCTTTCTTT. Translation: CASSPPGVNIEAFF. The chain links TRBV18 to TRBJ1-1; a weak D match, TRBD1 (5 bases). Germline V gene data show CDR1 as KGHSH and CDR2 as LQKENI. The CDR3 runs 14 residues.

In its sample, this clonotype was seen many times. V and J are TRBV9 and TRBJ2-6; 13 nucleotides line up with TRBD2. This CDR3 is 22 amino acids long. V dropped 2 bases and J dropped 2; count of bases not matched to a gene: 16. The germline V gene has CDR1 SGDLS and CDR2 YYNGEE. As DNA, the CDR3 is TGTGCCAGCAGCGTTAGGGCCCTGTGGACTAGCGGGAGCCTCCCTGGGGCCAACGTCCTGACTTTC. It yields the protein CASSVRALWTSGSLPGANVLTF.

In DNA form, the CDR3 reads TGCAGTACCCGACGAGCCGCGGATACGCAGTATTTT. It yields the protein CSTRRAADTQYF. The chain is built from TRBV20-1 and TRBJ2-3; D uncertain. Deletions cut 8 bases from V and 6 bases from J, with 15 bases between. CDR1 is DFQATT, CDR2 SNEGSKA, per germline (reference sequence). This CDR3 has 12 amino acids.

This clonotype was counted many times. The V call is TRBV12-5, the J call TRBJ1-5; perhaps TRBD1 as D (6 bases). V gave up 5 bases and J gave up 3 bases, with 11 bases separating them. CDR1 LGHNT and CDR2 FRNRAP come from the germline V gene. The CDR3 is 14 amino acids. Written as DNA, the CDR3 is TGTGCTAGTGGTCCCGGACAGATCAATCAGCCCCAGCATTTT. It is translated as CASGPGQINQPQHF.

This clonotype was detected a few times. The chain joins TRBV20-1 to TRBJ1-1; the D is unclear. There are 14 residues in the CDR3. The V gene's germline CDR1 is DFQATT and CDR2 SNEGSKA (reference sequence). V was pared by 6 bases and J by 0 bases, with 14 bases between. CDR3 DNA: TGCAGTGCCTCTTTGGGAGGGATGAACACTGAAGCTTTCTTT. Its protein product is CSASLGGMNTEAFF.

This clonotype was observed a handful of times. A much larger clone lies one base from this, so it may be a read error. V gene TRBV2 combines with J gene TRBJ2-3; 11 bases are a match to TRBD2. This CDR3 is built from 15 residues. Germline V lookup: CDR1 SNHLY, CDR2 FYNNEI. The CDR3 DNA is TGTGCCAGCAAAGGACTAGCGGGCGGCACAGATGCGCAGTATTTT. Encoded protein: CASKGLAGGTDAQYF.

In its sample, this clonotype was seen many times. The V gene is TRBV7-2, the J gene TRBJ2-7, with a weak D call TRBD1 (5 bases). Trimming took 1 base from V and 2 from J, leaving 9 bases between them. This CDR3 has 14 residues. The germline V gene encodes CDR1 SGHTA and CDR2 FQGNSA. The CDR3 is CASSLDQGPYEQYF. CDR3 nucleotides: TGTGCCAGCAGCTTAGATCAGGGCCCCTACGAGCAGTACTTC.

The chain joins TRBV27 to TRBJ1-6, with 10 positions matching TRBD1. Trimming cost V 5 bases and J 9 bases; bases outside gene matches: 4. Germline CDR1 is MNHEY and CDR2 is SMNVEV (reference sequence). The CDR3 extends over 14 amino acids. The CDR3 here is CASSRTGGSSPLHF. For the CDR3, the DNA is TGTGCCAGCAGTCGGACAGGGGGGAGTTCACCCCTCCACTTT.

This clonotype was picked up many times. This chain connects TRBV20-1 to TRBJ2-1; TRBD2 aligns across 15 bases. The length of the CDR3 is 15 residues. The germline V gene encodes CDR1 DFQATT and CDR2 SNEGSKA (reference sequence). After removal of 6 bases from V and 7 bases from J, the junction contained 7 bases not matched to a gene. CDR3: CSASPGLAGGNEQFF. The DNA for the CDR3 is TGCAGTGCATCGCCGGGACTAGCGGGAGGAAATGAGCAGTTCTTC.

This chain joins TRBV3-1 and TRBJ1-6, with a weak D call TRBD1 (6 bases). This CDR3 has 14 residues. CDR1 LGHDT and CDR2 YNNKEL come from the germline V gene (reference sequence). V lost 0 bases, J lost 10 bases, and 10 bases lay in between. The CDR3 region is CASSQEDRSSPLHF. The CDR3, as DNA: TGTGCCAGCAGCCAAGAAGACAGGAGCTCACCCCTCCACTTT.

This clonotype has a count of ten or more. The chain uses TRBV12-3 or TRBV12-4 and TRBJ2-1, with 7 bases matching TRBD2. CDR3 length: 14 amino acids. The junction had 8 bases not matched to a gene; V was cut back by 2 bases and J by 10 bases. The CDR3 loop reads CASSLPPTSAEQFF. DNA of the CDR3: TGTGCCAGCAGTTTACCTCCTACTAGCGCGGAGCAGTTCTTC.

V and J are TRBV7-2 and TRBJ2-3, with TRBD2 as a possible D gene (6 bases). The CDR3 is 17 residues long. CDR1 and CDR2 (germline): SGHTA, FQGNSA. Trimming removed 3 bases at V and 0 bases at J, with 16 bases between. CDR3 residues: CASSLQAGRASTDTQYF. DNA of the CDR3: TGTGCCAGCAGCTTGCAGGCGGGAAGGGCTAGCACAGATACGCAGTATTTT.

This clonotype was seen repeatedly, ten times or more. V and J are TRBV7-8 and TRBJ2-1; the match to TRBD2 covers 9 bases. J gave up 0 bases and V 3 bases, and 9 bases lay outside the gene matches. Germline V lookup: CDR1 SGHVS, CDR2 FQNEAQ. The CDR3 contains 18 residues. The CDR3 protein is CASSLDGLAQSSYNEQFF. Here the CDR3 DNA reads TGTGCCAGCAGCTTGGACGGACTAGCGCAGTCCTCCTACAATGAGCAGTTCTTC.

This sequence joins TRBV29-1 and TRBJ1-2; TRBD1 agrees at 8 bases. V shed 7 bases and J 7 bases; nucleotides not matched to a gene: 11. Germline V lookup: CDR1 SQVTM, CDR2 ANQGSEA. The CDR3 runs 13 residues. CDR3 amino acids: CSAGQGRSGGYTF. The DNA for the CDR3 is TGCAGCGCCGGACAGGGAAGGTCTGGTGGCTACACCTTC. The variable domain in full, with the rest retrieved from reference TRBV29-1 and TRBJ1-2, is SAVISQKPSRDICQRGTSLTIQCQVDSQVTMMFWYRQQPGQSLTLIATANQGSEATYESGFVIDKFPISRPNLTFSTLTVSNMSPEDSSIYLCSAGQGRSGGYTFGSGTRLTVV.

This clonotype was observed at least ten times. This chain joins TRBV20-1 and TRBJ2-1; D unresolved. Per the germline V gene, CDR1 is DFQATT and CDR2 is SNEGSKA (reference sequence). The CDR3 consists of 11 residues. The V gene lost 1 base and the J gene lost 6 bases, with 4 bases spanning the gap. Here the CDR3 reads CSARVVNEQFF. The DNA for the CDR3 is TGCAGTGCTAGAGTAGTCAATGAGCAGTTCTTC.

By sample share, this clonotype is medium-sized (0.01 to 0.1%). The chain is built from TRBV19 and TRBJ2-1; tentatively, D is TRBD1 or TRBD2 (6 bases each). Looked up from germline, CDR1 is LNHDA and CDR2 is SQIVND (reference sequence). The CDR3 spans 15 residues. V gave up 4 bases and J gave up 3 bases, with 13 bases separating them. This CDR3 reads CASSTKGGLYNEQFF. As DNA, the CDR3 is TGTGCCAGTAGTACCAAGGGGGGACTCTACAATGAGCAGTTCTTC.

This clonotype was found a few times. V usage is TRBV20-1 and J usage is TRBJ2-5; 7 bases are a match to TRBD1. Looked up from germline, CDR1 is DFQATT and CDR2 is SNEGSKA (reference sequence). V was clipped by 2 bases and J by 4 bases; unmatched bases: 7. The CDR3 has 14 residues. CDR3 sequence: CSARKGQTRETQYF. Written as DNA, the CDR3 is TGCAGTGCTAGAAAGGGACAGACAAGAGAGACCCAGTACTTC.